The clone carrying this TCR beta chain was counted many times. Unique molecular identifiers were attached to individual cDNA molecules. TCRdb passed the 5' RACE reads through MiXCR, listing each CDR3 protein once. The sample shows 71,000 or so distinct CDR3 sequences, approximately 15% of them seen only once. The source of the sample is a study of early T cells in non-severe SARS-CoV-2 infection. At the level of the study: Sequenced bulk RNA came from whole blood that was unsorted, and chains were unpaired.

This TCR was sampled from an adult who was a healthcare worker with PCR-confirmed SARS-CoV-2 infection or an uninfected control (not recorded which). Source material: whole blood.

The DNA of the CDR3 is TGTGCCAGCAGCTTAGCGGGGAGCCCCTACAATGAGCAGTTCTTC. It specifies CASSLAGSPYNEQFF. The chain is built from TRBV7-6 and TRBJ2-1; tentative D call: TRBD2 (5 bases). CDR1 and CDR2 (germline): SGHVS, FNYEAQ. There are 15 residues in the CDR3. Between the trimmed V and J ends, which lost 0 bases and 2 bases, there was a span of 8 bases.